Described below is a single TCR beta chain sequence and its context. Libraries were prepared by immunoSEQ multiplex PCR; TCRdb keeps only in-frame clonotypes and omits some of them. The table shows over 100,000 clones, with 70% to 90% occurring only once. The data stem from a study of cytotoxic CD8 clonotypes in ibrutinib-treated CLL. V was cut by 4 bases and J by 6 bases, with 9 bases left in between. The CDR3 consists of 12 residues. Germline lookup yields CDR1 SEHNR and CDR2 FQNEAQ (reference sequence). The chain joins TRBV7-9 to TRBJ1-2; D perhaps matches TRBD1 (5 bases). The receptor was derived from a human donor with chronic lymphocytic leukemia. The sample here was PBMCs, taken after 24 months of ibrutinib treatment. CDR3 bases: TGTGCCAGCAGCTCCCGGGGGGATGGCTACACCTTC. It yields the protein CASSSRGDGYTF.